One and the same sample provided the 4 T cell receptor beta chains below, sequenced in a study of tumor-infiltrating lymphocytes in primary liver carcinoma (dated by TCRdb to 2015 to 2018). RNA from unsorted whole blood was extracted with TRIzol reagent, and germline DNA was obtained with the DNeasy Blood & Tissue kit. For sequencing, an Illumina HiSeq 2500 was employed. TCRbeta-specific cDNA was reverse-transcribed from around 500 ng total RNA using a constant-region primer and ProtoScript II reverse transcriptase. The TCRbeta libraries were prepared through three rounds of nested multiplex PCR following a slightly modified ARM-PCR procedure. Multiplex TRBV1-TRBV30 forward primers and a Cbeta reverse primer were used in the first two PCR rounds, each of which was run for roughly 10 cycles. Starting from the raw public reads, TCRdb applied fastp trimming at Q25, assembled clones with MiXCR and retained in-frame beta chains. Identical CDR3 protein sequences are pooled into one entry, listed with their most common genes and DNA. This sample comprises some 180,000 distinct CDR3 sequences, 60% of them detected only once. The ten top clones hold roughly 76% of the sample.

The sequenced sample consisted of peripheral blood. The receptor source for this set is a man aged 40-55 years with primary liver carcinoma and hepatitis B virus infection.

The rearrangement links TRBV7-8 to TRBJ2-1; 9 nucleotides agree with TRBD1. The V and J ends lost 3 bases and 12 bases, in that order; junction bases with no gene match: 12. The V gene's germline CDR1 is SGHVS and CDR2 FQNEAQ. CDR3 length: 15 residues. CDR3 in DNA: TGTGCCAGCAGCTTGCTTTTCCGGACAGGGGCCGCGCAGTTCTTC. It translates to CASSLLFRTGAAQFF. The entire variable domain, with the rest obtained from reference TRBV7-8 and TRBJ2-1, is as follows: GAGVSQSPRYKVAKRGQDVALRCDPISGHVSLFWYQQALGQGPEFLTYFQNEAQLDKSGLPSDRFFAERPEGSVSTLKIQRTQQEDSAVYLCASSLLFRTGAAQFFGPGTRLTVL.

Remarks on this clonotype: It may be a read error: a sequence one base away is much more abundant. As DNA, the CDR3 is TGTGTCAGCAGCTTAGGATTAGGGCAGAACTACGAGCAGTACTTC. Amino acids: CVSSLGLGQNYEQYF. This sequence joins TRBV11-2 and TRBJ2-7; D call uncertain. The CDR3 spans 15 residues. Germline V gives CDR1 SGHAT, CDR2 FQNNGV.

V gene TRBV4-1 combines with J gene TRBJ2-1; D is uncertain. The CDR3 is 13 residues long. V lost 5 bases and J 10 bases, leaving 15 bases between the germline ends. Germline-derived CDR1 and CDR2 are MGHRA and YSYEKL. The CDR3 region is CASSSSPGSEQFF. DNA for the CDR3: TGCGCCAGCAGCTCCTCCCCCGGGTCGGAGCAGTTCTTC.

This clonotype was counted ten times or more. V usage is TRBV29-1 and J usage is TRBJ2-7, with D perhaps given as TRBD1 or TRBD2 (6 bases each). V shed 5 bases and J shed 1 base, with 18 bases lying between them. Per germline, CDR1 SQVTM and CDR2 ANQGSEA. The CDR3 runs 15 residues. CDR3 amino acids: CSVRLRDTLSYEQYF. The CDR3, as DNA: TGCAGCGTTAGATTGCGGGACACCCTTTCCTACGAGCAGTACTTC.